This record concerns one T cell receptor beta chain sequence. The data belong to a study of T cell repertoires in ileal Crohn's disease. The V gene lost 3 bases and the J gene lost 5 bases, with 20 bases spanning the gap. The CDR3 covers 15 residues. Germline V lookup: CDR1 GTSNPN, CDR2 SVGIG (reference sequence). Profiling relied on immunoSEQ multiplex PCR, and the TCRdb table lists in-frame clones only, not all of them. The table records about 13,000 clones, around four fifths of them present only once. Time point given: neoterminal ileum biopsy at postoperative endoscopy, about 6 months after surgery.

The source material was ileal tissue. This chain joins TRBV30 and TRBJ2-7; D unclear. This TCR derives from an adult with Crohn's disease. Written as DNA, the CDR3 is TGTGCCTGGAGAACCCTAACGCCACAGAAAAACGAGCAGTACTTC. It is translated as CAWRTLTPQKNEQYF. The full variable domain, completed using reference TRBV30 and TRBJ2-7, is SQTIHQWPATLVQPVGSPLSLECTVEGTSNPNLYWYRQAAGRGLQLLFYSVGIGQISSEVPQNLSASRPQDRQFILSSKKLLLSDSGFYLCAWRTLTPQKNEQYFGPGTRLTVT.